This T cell receptor beta chain derives from a study of human T cells and chemical hapten exposure. Study observations and caveats: There was no change with DPC sensitization in TCRs above 1 in 1000 frequency.

This clonotype was found many times. What it binds is not known. The V gene end was trimmed by 0 bases and the J gene end by 0 bases; junction bases not matched to a gene: 5. This CDR3 has 18 amino acids. Germline CDR1 and CDR2: MGHRA and YSYEKL. Time point in this sample: pre-sensitization, week 0. Noted treatment: therapeutic diphenylcyclopropenone sensitization with weekly scalp DPC. Individual cDNA molecules received unique molecular identifiers in the library. In the original analysis: Sample TCR totals centred on a median of 95,638, ranging 23,224 to 690,600. TCRdb re-analysed the RACE reads in MiXCR, keeping a single row per CDR3 protein. The V and J calls and clone size are TCRdb's, not the authors'. The profile shows about 40,000 distinct CDR3 sequences, 10% to 13% of them singletons.

The origin of this receptor is a young man with alopecia areata. Some clones in this sample may be carry-over from other donors' samples. Material: whole blood, obtained in connection with sensitization to the hapten diphenylcyclopropenone (DPC). V gene TRBV4-1 combines with J gene TRBJ1-6, with TRBD1 identical over 7 bases. In nucleotides, the CDR3 is TGCGCCAGCAGCCAAGATATGACAGGGAGCTCCTATAATTCACCCCTCCACTTT. Protein product: CASSQDMTGSSYNSPLHF.